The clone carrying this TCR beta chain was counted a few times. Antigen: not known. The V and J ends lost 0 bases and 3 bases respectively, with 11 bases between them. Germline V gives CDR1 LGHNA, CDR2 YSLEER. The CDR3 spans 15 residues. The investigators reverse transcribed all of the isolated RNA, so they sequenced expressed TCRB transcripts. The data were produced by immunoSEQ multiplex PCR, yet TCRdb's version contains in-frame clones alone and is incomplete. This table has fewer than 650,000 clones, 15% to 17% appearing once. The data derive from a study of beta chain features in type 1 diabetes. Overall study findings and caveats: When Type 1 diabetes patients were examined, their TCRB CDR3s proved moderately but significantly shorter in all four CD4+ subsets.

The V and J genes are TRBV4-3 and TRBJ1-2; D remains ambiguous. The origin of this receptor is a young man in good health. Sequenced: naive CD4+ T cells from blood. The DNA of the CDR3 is TGCGCCAGCAGCCAAGATTACCAGAATGACTATGGCTACACCTTC. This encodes CASSQDYQNDYGYTF.